Each of the 11 T cell receptor beta chains below was sequenced from the same sample in a study of blood T cell repertoires in COVID-19. Profiling relied on immunoSEQ multiplex PCR, and the TCRdb table lists in-frame clones only, not all of them. The table shows 40,000 to 55,000 clones, with more than 70% occurring only once. Sequencing used peripheral blood. The receptor set was obtained from a man aged 50-60 years with active COVID-19.

The gene calls are TRBV5-1 and TRBJ2-3; a possible D gene is TRBD2 (6 bases). CDR3 length equals 14 residues. Germline values: CDR1 SGHRS, CDR2 YFSETQ. The V end was cut by 4 bases, the J end by 6 bases, with 15 bases between. The CDR3 region is CASSLAAGSDTQYF. CDR3 DNA: TGCGCCAGCAGCCTGGCGGCGGGGTCGGATACGCAGTATTTT.

This clone showed up just once. This chain connects TRBV7-9 to TRBJ1-1; tentatively, D is TRBD1 (6 bases). The CDR3 runs 13 residues. CDR1 SEHNR and CDR2 FQNEAQ come from the germline V gene (reference sequence). Trimming cost V 2 bases and J 6 bases, with 10 bases left between them. CDR3 residues: CASSLNRDAEAFF. Here the CDR3 DNA reads TGTGCCAGCAGCTTAAACAGGGACGCTGAAGCTTTCTTT.

This rearrangement joins TRBV30 to TRBJ2-1; D is uncertain. The germline V gene encodes CDR1 GTSNPN and CDR2 SVGIG (reference sequence). The CDR3 is 14 amino acids. V lost 1 base, J lost 3 bases, and 10 bases lay in between. The CDR3 coding sequence is TGTGCCTGGAGTGCTCCTAGGCGCTACAATGAGCAGTTCTTC. Its translation is CAWSAPRRYNEQFF.

This chain uses TRBV7-8 with TRBJ1-4; 7 bases align to TRBD1. CDR3 length: 14 residues. J was trimmed by 5 bases and V by 5 bases; bases with no gene match: 5. CDR1 is SGHVS, CDR2 FQNEAQ, per germline. CDR3 nucleotides: TGTGCCAGCAGCCAGGGACAGTTAAATGAAAAACTGTTTTTT. Residues: CASSQGQLNEKLFF.

This chain uses TRBV25-1 with TRBJ2-5; 8 nucleotides line up with TRBD1. After removal of 1 base from V and 1 base from J, the junction contained 2 bases not matched to a gene. This CDR3 is built from 15 residues. Germline V gives CDR1 MGHDK, CDR2 SYGVNS. The CDR3 DNA reads TGTGCCAGCAGTGAATCTGGGACAGGCCAAGAGACCCAGTACTTC. Its translation: CASSESGTGQETQYF.

The chain joins TRBV4-1 to TRBJ2-7; TRBD2 agrees at 7 bases. This CDR3 region has 17 residues. Losses at the gene ends were 1 base for V and 5 bases for J; bases not matched to a gene: 14. CDR1 MGHRA and CDR2 YSYEKL come from the germline V gene. CDR3 residues: CASSQVEGRAAFDEQYF. The CDR3 DNA sequence: TGCGCCAGCAGCCAAGTGGAGGGGAGGGCCGCTTTCGACGAGCAGTACTTC.

This clone was seen a single time. The chain recombines TRBV6-5 with TRBJ2-3; 7 nucleotides match TRBD2. V lost 5 bases, J lost 2 bases, and 7 bases stayed unmatched. CDR1 is MNHEY, CDR2 SVGAGI, per germline. The CDR3 contains 15 residues. The CDR3 DNA reads as TGTGCCAGCAGTCCCGTGGGGACTACCACAGATACGCAGTATTTT. It yields the protein CASSPVGTTTDTQYF.

This chain links TRBV5-8 with TRBJ2-5, with 7 bases fitting TRBD1. The germline V gene encodes CDR1 SGHTS and CDR2 YDEGEE. V gave up 4 bases and J gave up 2 bases; unmatched junction bases: 8. The CDR3 extends over 15 amino acids. CDR3 sequence: CASSKGQAGQETQYF. The CDR3 DNA sequence: TGTGCCAGCAGCAAAGGACAGGCAGGACAAGAGACCCAGTACTTC.

The V gene is TRBV4-1, the J gene TRBJ2-3; TRBD1 aligns across 7 bases. J lost 3 bases, V lost 0 bases, and 3 bases had no gene match. CDR1 and CDR2 from the germline V gene are MGHRA and YSYEKL. The length of the CDR3 is 15 residues. The CDR3 DNA is TGCGCCAGCAGCCAAGAACAACAGGGGACAGATACGCAGTATTTT. Residues: CASSQEQQGTDTQYF.

As for this clone: Compared with germline, one end of the junction differs, possibly owing to a read error. This rearrangement joins TRBV4-1 to TRBJ2-1; 9 bases are a match to TRBD2. Germline CDR1 and CDR2: MGHRA and YSYEKL. This CDR3 region has 16 residues. The CDR3 DNA reads as TGCGCCAGCAGCCACGCCCCCTCGCGGGAGGGGAGGGCGAGCGTCTTC. Protein sequence: CASSHAPSREGRASVF.

As DNA, the CDR3 is TGTGCCAGCAGCTTAACCGGGGGGGCGAGGAACACTGAAGCTTTCTTT. Translation gives CASSLTGGARNTEAFF. This rearrangement joins TRBV7-3 to TRBJ1-1; perhaps TRBD1 as D (6 bases). V lost 0 bases and J lost 1, with 12 bases in between. CDR3 size: 16 residues. The V gene's germline CDR1 is SGHTA and CDR2 FQGTGA.